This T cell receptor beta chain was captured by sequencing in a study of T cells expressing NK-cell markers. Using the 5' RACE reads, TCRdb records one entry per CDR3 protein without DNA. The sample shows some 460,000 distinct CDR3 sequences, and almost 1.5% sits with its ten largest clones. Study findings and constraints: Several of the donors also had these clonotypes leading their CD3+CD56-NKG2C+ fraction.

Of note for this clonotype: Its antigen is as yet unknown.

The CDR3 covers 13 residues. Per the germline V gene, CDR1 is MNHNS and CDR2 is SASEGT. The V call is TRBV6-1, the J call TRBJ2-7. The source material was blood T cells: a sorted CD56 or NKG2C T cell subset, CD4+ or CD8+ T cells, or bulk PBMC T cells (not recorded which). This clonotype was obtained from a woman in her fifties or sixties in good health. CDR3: CASSERPSHEQYF.